This TCR beta chain was sequenced in a study of T cell changes during pregnancy in multiple sclerosis. Produced via immunoSEQ multiplex PCR; TCRdb's table is partial and in-frame only. The table records about 92,000 clones, around 94% of them present only once. The material sequenced was peripheral blood, taken in the first trimester of pregnancy. The TCR was taken from a female donor with multiple sclerosis, enrolled in a pregnancy study.

Here the CDR3 reads CASSYSWAGTDTQYF. The DNA of the CDR3 is TGTGCCAGCAGTTATAGTTGGGCAGGCACAGATACGCAGTATTTT. The rearrangement uses TRBV6-5 and TRBJ2-3; D not resolved. With 3 bases removed from V and 1 base from J, the gap between germline ends came to 11 bases. The CDR3 consists of 15 residues. Germline CDR1 is MNHEY and CDR2 is SVGAGI.